A selection of T cell receptor beta chains follows, all from one sample in a study of cytotoxic CD8 clonotypes in ibrutinib-treated CLL. Profiled with immunoSEQ multiplex PCR; TCRdb holds only in-frame clones, not every one. The sample yields over 200,000 clones, about four fifths seen once. Source: PBMCs, taken after 12 months of ibrutinib treatment. The receptors come from a human donor with chronic lymphocytic leukemia. The conserved cysteine and the conserved F or W are not part of the CDR3 here. Fields, in order: D gene, J gene, CDR3 length, V gene, CDR3 protein. The D gene is left open where the match is weak.

d_call: .
j_call: TRBJ2-5
cdr3_length: 12
v_call: TRBV7-9
cdr3_aa: ASSLAVSGETQY

d_call: TRBD1
j_call: TRBJ1-2
cdr3_length: 9
v_call: TRBV10-3
cdr3_aa: AIGTAYGYT

d_call: .
j_call: TRBJ1-2
cdr3_length: 12
v_call: TRBV7-8
cdr3_aa: ASSPREGSYGYT

d_call: TRBD2
j_call: TRBJ2-2
cdr3_length: 15
v_call: TRBV10-2
cdr3_aa: ASSGLGGGGDTGELF

d_call: .
j_call: TRBJ2-3
cdr3_length: 11
v_call: TRBV28
cdr3_aa: ASSPPRADTQY

d_call: TRBD1
j_call: TRBJ2-7
cdr3_length: 10
v_call: TRBV5-4
cdr3_aa: ASSRTGIEQY

d_call: .
j_call: TRBJ1-1
cdr3_length: 12
v_call: TRBV5-6
cdr3_aa: ASSLGRGNTEAF

d_call: .
j_call: TRBJ2-7
cdr3_length: 11
v_call: TRBV4-1
cdr3_aa: ASSQDRGVGQY

d_call: .
j_call: TRBJ1-6
cdr3_length: 14
v_call: TRBV9
cdr3_aa: ASSVGGTINNSPLH

d_call: .
j_call: TRBJ1-1
cdr3_length: 12
v_call: TRBV6-1
cdr3_aa: ASSEEGVGSEAF

d_call: TRBD2
j_call: TRBJ2-3
cdr3_length: 11
v_call: TRBV19
cdr3_aa: ASRVAGADTQY

d_call: .
j_call: TRBJ1-2
cdr3_length: 11
v_call: TRBV9
cdr3_aa: ASSPRGEYGYT

d_call: TRBD1
j_call: TRBJ2-3
cdr3_length: 14
v_call: TRBV13
cdr3_aa: ASSPQGAWGGDTQY

d_call: TRBD1
j_call: TRBJ1-1
cdr3_length: 12
v_call: TRBV27
cdr3_aa: ASSFDRERTEAF

d_call: .
j_call: TRBJ2-3
cdr3_length: 10
v_call: TRBV30
cdr3_aa: AWSLSADTQY

d_call: .
j_call: TRBJ2-7
cdr3_length: 10
v_call: TRBV6-5
cdr3_aa: ASSSPNYEQY

d_call: .
j_call: TRBJ2-7
cdr3_length: 13
v_call: TRBV11-2
cdr3_aa: ASSLGPVVGDEQY

d_call: .
j_call: TRBJ1-2
cdr3_length: 11
v_call: TRBV6-5
cdr3_aa: ASSYIVDDGYT

d_call: TRBD2
j_call: TRBJ2-5
cdr3_length: 14
v_call: TRBV7-8
cdr3_aa: ASSLVAGGRQETQY

d_call: .
j_call: TRBJ1-4
cdr3_length: 13
v_call: TRBV18
cdr3_aa: ASSPVGSYNEKLF

d_call: .
j_call: TRBJ1-1
cdr3_length: 12
v_call: TRBV25-1
cdr3_aa: ASSESAGGTEAF

d_call: TRBD2
j_call: TRBJ2-3
cdr3_length: 14
v_call: TRBV10-2
cdr3_aa: ASTDGLAGGSDTQY

d_call: .
j_call: TRBJ2-7
cdr3_length: 14
v_call: TRBV4-1
cdr3_aa: ASSQHPPGGSYEQY

d_call: .
j_call: TRBJ1-1
cdr3_length: 9
v_call: TRBV29-1
cdr3_aa: SVAGRTEAF

d_call: .
j_call: TRBJ2-1
cdr3_length: 11
v_call: TRBV14
cdr3_aa: ASSRQVNNEQF

d_call: TRBD1
j_call: TRBJ1-2
cdr3_length: 14
v_call: TRBV2
cdr3_aa: ASGTGFSEANYGYT

d_call: .
j_call: TRBJ1-3
cdr3_length: 12
v_call: TRBV25-1
cdr3_aa: ASSPPESGNTIY

d_call: .
j_call: TRBJ2-6
cdr3_length: 15
v_call: TRBV2
cdr3_aa: ASSVADSSSGANVLT

d_call: .
j_call: TRBJ2-1
cdr3_length: 12
v_call: TRBV30
cdr3_aa: AWSRQAIYNEQF